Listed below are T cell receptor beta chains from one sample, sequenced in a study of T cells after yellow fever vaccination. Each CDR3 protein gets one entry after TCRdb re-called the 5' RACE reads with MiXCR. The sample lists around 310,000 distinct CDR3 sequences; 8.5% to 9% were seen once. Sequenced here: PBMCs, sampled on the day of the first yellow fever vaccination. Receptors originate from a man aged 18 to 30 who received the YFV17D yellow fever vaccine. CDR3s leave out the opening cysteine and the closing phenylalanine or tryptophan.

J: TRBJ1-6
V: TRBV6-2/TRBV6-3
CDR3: ASSYSKTGSSPLH

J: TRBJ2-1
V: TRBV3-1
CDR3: ASSLIAGGPNEQF

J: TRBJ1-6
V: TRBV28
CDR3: ASSLGTGSSPLH

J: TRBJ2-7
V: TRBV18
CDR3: ASSPPTSYEQY

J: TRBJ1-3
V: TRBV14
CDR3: ASSQGPSGGNTIY

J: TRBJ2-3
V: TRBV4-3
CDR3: ASSQEWDRAPGDTQY

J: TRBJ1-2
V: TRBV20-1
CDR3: SASGTGAYGYT

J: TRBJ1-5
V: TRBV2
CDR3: ASRGTVYLPQH

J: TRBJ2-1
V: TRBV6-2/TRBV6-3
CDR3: ASSLFWGEPPF

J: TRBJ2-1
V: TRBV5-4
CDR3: ASSRGLAGGPGNEQF

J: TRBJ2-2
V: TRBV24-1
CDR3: ATSEAQGTGELF

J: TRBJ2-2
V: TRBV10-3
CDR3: AISEFTRNTGELF

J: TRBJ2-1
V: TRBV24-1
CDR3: ATSGQGTEF

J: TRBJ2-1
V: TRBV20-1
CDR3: SAWIASGGSYNEQF

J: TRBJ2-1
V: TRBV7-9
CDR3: ASSHASGGVPEQF

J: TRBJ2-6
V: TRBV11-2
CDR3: ASNSGANVLT

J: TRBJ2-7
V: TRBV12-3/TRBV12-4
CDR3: ASGIPGLAYEQY

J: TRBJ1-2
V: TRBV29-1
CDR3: SVEVAGGPGYT

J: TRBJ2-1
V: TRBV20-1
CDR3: SADPGQNYNEQF

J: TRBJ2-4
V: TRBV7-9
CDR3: ASSFGALDIQY

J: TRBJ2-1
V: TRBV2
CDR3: ASSGRGYNEQF

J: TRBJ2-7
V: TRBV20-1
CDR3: SARVAGTSYEQY

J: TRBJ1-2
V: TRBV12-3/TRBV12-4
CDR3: ASSFGLYHT

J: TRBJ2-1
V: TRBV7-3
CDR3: ASSLGLAGGYNEQF

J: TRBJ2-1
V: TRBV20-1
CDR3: SARRDFSYNEQF

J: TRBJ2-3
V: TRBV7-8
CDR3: ASSGLQGSDTQY

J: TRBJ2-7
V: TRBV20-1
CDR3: SASWDRGYEQY

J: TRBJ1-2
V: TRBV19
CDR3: ASSPRAANYLGYT

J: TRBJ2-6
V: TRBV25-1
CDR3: ASSPPWEAGANVLT